The rows below give T cell receptor beta chains drawn from one sample of a study of Ad26.COV2.S vaccination and SARS-CoV-2 variants. TCRdb's table, derived via immunoSEQ multiplex PCR, lists solely in-frame clones and lacks some. The sample consists of about 350,000 clones, about 87% of them appearing once. The specimen comprised peripheral blood, sampled in a trial of Ad26.COV2.S vaccine versus placebo. Receptors were obtained from a person aged 18-60 years who received the Ad26.COV2.S COVID-19 vaccine or a placebo. Both conserved end residues are part of each CDR3. The D gene is left open where the match is weak. Some rows have no size entry. The others give once, few or many, or a class for an expanded clone.

CDR3 DNA	CDR3 protein	J gene	V gene	clone size	D gene
TGTGCCAGCAGTAGTCCTCGGGCTATCGACCAGCCCCAGCATTTT	CASSSPRAIDQPQHF	TRBJ1-5	TRBV6-5	.	.
TGTGCCAGTAGTATTTATGGCAGCTACAATGAGCAGTTCTTC	CASSIYGSYNEQFF	TRBJ2-1	TRBV19	.	.
TGTGCCAGCTCACCGCTACAAGGGGGCGTTACGGGGGCAACAGATACGCAGTATTTT	CASSPLQGGVTGATDTQYF	TRBJ2-3	TRBV18	few	.
TGTGCCAGTAGTATAGGGGGAGCAGGGTCCCAGTACTTC	CASSIGGAGSQYF	TRBJ2-5	TRBV19	once	.
TGTGCCAGCTCACCTACCTGGGGGGTAACGGGGCTCTCCTACGAGCAGTACTTC	CASSPTWGVTGLSYEQYF	TRBJ2-7	TRBV18	.	.
TGTGCCACCAGTGAGGGGGTGCGCGGGGACTTAGAGACCCAGTACTTC	CATSEGVRGDLETQYF	TRBJ2-5	TRBV24-1	.	.
TGTGCCAGCAGGCGTTTTGATGAAAAACTGTTTTTT	CASRRFDEKLFF	TRBJ1-4	TRBV28	.	.
TGCGCCAGCAGCCAAGTTTTGTCGGGACCGGCTTTTTTCAATCGGGGCTACACCTTC	CASSQVLSGPAFFNRGYTF	TRBJ1-2	TRBV4-1	few	.
TGCGCCAGCAGCCAAGAACAGGTGAATGAAAAACTGTTTTTT	CASSQEQVNEKLFF	TRBJ1-4	TRBV4-3	.	.
TGTGCCAGCAGTTCGGCGACAGGGGCTGGTAATCAGCCCCAGCATTTT	CASSSATGAGNQPQHF	TRBJ1-5	TRBV27	.	TRBD1
TGTGCCAGCAGTTACCGGGACAGCTACAATGAGCAGTTCTTC	CASSYRDSYNEQFF	TRBJ2-1	TRBV6-2/TRBV6-3	.	TRBD1
TGCGCCAGCAGTTATCGTGTCTCTGGAAACACCATATATTTT	CASSYRVSGNTIYF	TRBJ1-3	TRBV4-3	.	.
TGTGCCAGTAGTTCCAGGGTCTCTGGGGCCAACGTCCTGACTTTC	CASSSRVSGANVLTF	TRBJ2-6	TRBV19	.	.
TGTGCCAGCAGCCAAGATTCCGCAGGGGAGGCCGGGGAGCTGTTTTTT	CASSQDSAGEAGELFF	TRBJ2-2	TRBV4-2	medium-sized	.
TGTGCCAGCAGCTTAGGCGGTTTAGGGACCGGGGAGCTGTTTTTT	CASSLGGLGTGELFF	TRBJ2-2	TRBV11-3	.	.
TGTGCCATCAGTGAATCACAGGGGGCTGTGGGGCCCCAGCATTTT	CAISESQGAVGPQHF	TRBJ1-5	TRBV10-3	.	TRBD1
TGTGCCAGCAGTAGGACAGGGAAATACAATGAGCAGTTCTTC	CASSRTGKYNEQFF	TRBJ2-1	TRBV27	.	TRBD1
TGTGCCAGCAGCTTATGGGTGGACGGCTACACCTTC	CASSLWVDGYTF	TRBJ1-2	TRBV7-9	.	.